The clone carrying this T cell receptor (beta chain) showed up just once. What it binds is unknown. This entry belongs to a study of Graves' ophthalmopathy and Graves' hyperthyroidism. Study-wide results and caveats: Sensitivity of 85% to 90% and specificity of almost 83% were achieved when a 13-signature model separated ophthalmopathy from stable hyperthyroidism.

The CDR3 has 14 residues. The V end lost 0 bases, the J end lost 2 bases, and 10 bases lay between the germline ends. Germline V lookup: CDR1 DFQATT, CDR2 SNEGSKA (reference sequence). The authors amplified TCR beta CDR3 regions, and they did so from RNA transcripts for repertoire sequencing. Second-round multiplex PCR came after first-round RT-PCR with HTBI primers. Via MiXCR, TCRdb re-called the multiplex PCR reads, giving one row per CDR3 protein. Altogether 40,000 to 50,000 distinct CDR3 sequences are present, approximately 52% being singletons, with the ten largest covering around 18%. The rearrangement joins TRBV20-1 to TRBJ1-2; D is unresolved. Sequenced material: peripheral blood. The sequence was collected from an adult man with Graves' ophthalmopathy. As DNA, the CDR3 is TGCAGTGCTAGAGATTATAGGGAGAACTATGGCTACACCTTC. Its translation: CSARDYRENYGYTF.